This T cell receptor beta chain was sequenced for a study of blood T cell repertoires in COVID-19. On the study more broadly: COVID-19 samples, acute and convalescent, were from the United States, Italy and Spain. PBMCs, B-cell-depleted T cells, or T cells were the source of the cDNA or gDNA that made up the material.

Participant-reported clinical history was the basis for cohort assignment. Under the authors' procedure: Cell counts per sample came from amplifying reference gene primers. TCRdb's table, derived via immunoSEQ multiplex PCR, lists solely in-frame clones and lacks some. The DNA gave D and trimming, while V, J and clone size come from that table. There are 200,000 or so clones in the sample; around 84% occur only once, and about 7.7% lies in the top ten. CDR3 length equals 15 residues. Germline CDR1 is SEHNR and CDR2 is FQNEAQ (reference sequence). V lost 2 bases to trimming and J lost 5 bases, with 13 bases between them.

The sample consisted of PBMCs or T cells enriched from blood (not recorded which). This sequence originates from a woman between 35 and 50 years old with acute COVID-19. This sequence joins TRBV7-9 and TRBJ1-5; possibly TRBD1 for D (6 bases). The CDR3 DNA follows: TGTGCCAGCAGCTTAACGACAGGCCCCGATCAGCCCCAGCATTTT. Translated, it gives CASSLTTGPDQPQHF.